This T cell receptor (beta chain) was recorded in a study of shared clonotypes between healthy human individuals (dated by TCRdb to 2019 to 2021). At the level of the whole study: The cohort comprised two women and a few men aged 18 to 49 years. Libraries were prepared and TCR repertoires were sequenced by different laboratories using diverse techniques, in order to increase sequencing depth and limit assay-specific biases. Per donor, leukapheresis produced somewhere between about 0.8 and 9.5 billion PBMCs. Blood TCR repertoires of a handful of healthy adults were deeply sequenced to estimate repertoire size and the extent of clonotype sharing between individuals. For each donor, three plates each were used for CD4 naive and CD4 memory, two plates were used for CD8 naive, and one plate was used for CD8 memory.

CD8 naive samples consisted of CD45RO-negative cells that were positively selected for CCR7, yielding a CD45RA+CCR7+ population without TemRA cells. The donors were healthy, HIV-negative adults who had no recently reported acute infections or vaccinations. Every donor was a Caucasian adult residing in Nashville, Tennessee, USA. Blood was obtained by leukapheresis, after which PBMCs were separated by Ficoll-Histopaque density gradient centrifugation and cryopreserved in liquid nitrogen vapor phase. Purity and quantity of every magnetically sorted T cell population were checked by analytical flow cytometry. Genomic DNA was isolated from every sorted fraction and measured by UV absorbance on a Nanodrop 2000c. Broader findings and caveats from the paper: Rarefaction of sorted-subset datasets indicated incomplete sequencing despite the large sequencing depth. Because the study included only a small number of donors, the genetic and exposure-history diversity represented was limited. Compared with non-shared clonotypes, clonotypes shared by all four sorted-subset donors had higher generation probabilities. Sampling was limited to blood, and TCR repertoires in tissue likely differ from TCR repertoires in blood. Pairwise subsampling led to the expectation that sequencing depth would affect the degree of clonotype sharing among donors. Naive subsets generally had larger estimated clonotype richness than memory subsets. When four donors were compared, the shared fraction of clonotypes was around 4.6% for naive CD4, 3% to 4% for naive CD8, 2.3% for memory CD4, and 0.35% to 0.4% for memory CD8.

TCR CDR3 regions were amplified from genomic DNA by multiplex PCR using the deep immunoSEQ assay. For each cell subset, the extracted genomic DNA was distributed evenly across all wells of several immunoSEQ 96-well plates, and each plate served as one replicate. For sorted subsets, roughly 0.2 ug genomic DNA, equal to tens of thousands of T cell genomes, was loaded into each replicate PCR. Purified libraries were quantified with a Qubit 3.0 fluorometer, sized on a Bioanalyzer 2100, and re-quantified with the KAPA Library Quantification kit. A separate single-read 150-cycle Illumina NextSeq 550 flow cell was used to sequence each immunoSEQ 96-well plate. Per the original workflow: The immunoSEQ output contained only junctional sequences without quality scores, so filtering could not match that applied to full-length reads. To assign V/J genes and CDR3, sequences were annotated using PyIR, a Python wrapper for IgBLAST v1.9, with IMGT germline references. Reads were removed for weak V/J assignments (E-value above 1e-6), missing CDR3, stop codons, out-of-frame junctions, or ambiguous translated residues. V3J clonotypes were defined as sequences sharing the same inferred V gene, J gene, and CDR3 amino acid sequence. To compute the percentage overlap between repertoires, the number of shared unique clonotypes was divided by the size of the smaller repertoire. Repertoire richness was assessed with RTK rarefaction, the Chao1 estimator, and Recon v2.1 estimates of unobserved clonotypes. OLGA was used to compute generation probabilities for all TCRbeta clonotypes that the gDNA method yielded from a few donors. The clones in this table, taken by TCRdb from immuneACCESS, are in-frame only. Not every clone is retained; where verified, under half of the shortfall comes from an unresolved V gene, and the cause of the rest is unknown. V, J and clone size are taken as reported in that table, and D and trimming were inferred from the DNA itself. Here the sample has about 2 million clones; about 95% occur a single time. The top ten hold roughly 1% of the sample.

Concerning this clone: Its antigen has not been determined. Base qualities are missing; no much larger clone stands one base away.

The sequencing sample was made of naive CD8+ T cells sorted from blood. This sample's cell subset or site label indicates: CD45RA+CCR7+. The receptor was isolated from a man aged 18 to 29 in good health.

The DNA sequence follows: TGTGCCAGCAGCTTGGCCTATGGCTACACCTTC. It encodes CASSLAYGYTF. The V gene is TRBV5-5 and the J gene is TRBJ1-2, with the D gene not clear enough to name. V and J are truncated by 0 bases and 4 bases respectively, leaving an intervening sequence of 1 base. CDR1 and CDR2 (SGHKS, YYEKEE) derive from the germline V gene (reference sequence). The CDR3 holds 11 amino acids from the cysteine to the phenylalanine. The retained sequence is limited to the CDR3, 33 bases, with the frame set at the first base.